This T cell receptor (beta chain) was captured in a study of cytomegalovirus exposure and HLA in healthy donors. Whole-study findings and limits: Within a later analysis, the majority of CMV-associated TCR beta chains appeared HLA-restricted.

A word on this clone: The antigen is not known.

The study ran its PCR with 60 Vbeta and 13 Jbeta primers. The data were produced by immunoSEQ multiplex PCR, yet TCRdb's version contains in-frame clones alone and is incomplete. The data contain 100,000 to 150,000 clones, 75% to 80% of them singletons. Germline loops: CDR1 LNHDA, CDR2 SQIVND (reference sequence). This CDR3 spans 15 amino acids. Trimming cost V 0 bases and J 4 bases, with 10 bases left between them. V and J are TRBV19 and TRBJ1-5, with D perhaps matching TRBD1 (5 bases). Input material: PBMCs. The receptor comes from a man in his forties in good health and CMV-seronegative. This CDR3 is CASSIDLGGNQPQHF. The CDR3 region has the DNA TGTGCCAGTAGTATAGATCTGGGGGGGAATCAGCCCCAGCATTTT.